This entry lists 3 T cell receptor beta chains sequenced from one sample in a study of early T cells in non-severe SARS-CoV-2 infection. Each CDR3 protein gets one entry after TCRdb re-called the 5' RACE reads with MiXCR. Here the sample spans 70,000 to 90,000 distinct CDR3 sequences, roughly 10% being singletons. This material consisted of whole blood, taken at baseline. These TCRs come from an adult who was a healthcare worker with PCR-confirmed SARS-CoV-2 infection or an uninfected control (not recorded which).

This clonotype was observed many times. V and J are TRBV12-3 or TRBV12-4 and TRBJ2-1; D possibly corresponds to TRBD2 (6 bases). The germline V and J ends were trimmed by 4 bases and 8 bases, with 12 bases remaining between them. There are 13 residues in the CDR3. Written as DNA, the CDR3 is TGTGCCAGCAGTTCGGACTATTACTATGAGCAGTTCTTC. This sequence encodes CASSSDYYYEQFF.

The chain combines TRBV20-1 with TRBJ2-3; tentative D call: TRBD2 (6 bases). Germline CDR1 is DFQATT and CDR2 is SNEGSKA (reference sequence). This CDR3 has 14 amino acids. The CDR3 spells CSSPLGGITDTQYF. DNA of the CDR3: TGCAGCTCCCCCTTGGGGGGAATCACAGATACGCAGTATTTT.

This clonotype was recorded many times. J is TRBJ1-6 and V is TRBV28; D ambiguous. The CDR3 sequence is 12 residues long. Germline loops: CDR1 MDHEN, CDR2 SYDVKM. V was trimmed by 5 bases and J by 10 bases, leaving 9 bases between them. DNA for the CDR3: TGTGCCAGCAGTGGGCAGGTATCACCCCTCCACTTT. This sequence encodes CASSGQVSPLHF.